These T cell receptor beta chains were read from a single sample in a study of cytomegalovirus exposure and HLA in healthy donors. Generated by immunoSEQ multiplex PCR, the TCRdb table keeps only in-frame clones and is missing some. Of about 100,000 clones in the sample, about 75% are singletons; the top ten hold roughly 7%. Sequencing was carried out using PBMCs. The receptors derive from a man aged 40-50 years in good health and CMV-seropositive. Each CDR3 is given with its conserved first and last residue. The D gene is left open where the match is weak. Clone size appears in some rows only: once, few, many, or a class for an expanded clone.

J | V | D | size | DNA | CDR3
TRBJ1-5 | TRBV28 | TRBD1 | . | TGTGCCAGCAGTTTCTTGCGGGACAGGGGACAGGATAGCAATCAGCCCCAGCATTTT | CASSFLRDRGQDSNQPQHF
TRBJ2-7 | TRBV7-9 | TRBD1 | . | TGTTCCAGCAGCTCCAGTCCCGGGACAGGACCAAAGGACGAGCAGTACTTC | CSSSSSPGTGPKDEQYF
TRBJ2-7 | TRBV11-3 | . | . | TGTGCCAGGATCCCTTCCGGGACTTTTACCTACGAGCAGTACTTC | CARIPSGTFTYEQYF
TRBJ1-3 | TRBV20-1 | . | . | TGCAGTGCTAGGTACCTGGGCAAACAATATTTT | CSARYLGKQYF
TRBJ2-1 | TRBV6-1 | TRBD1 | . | TGTGCCAGCAGTGACCGACAGGGGTGGAATGAGCAGTTCTTC | CASSDRQGWNEQFF
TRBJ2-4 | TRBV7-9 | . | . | TGTGCCAGTCATCCACAGGGACCCAAAAACATTCAGTACTTC | CASHPQGPKNIQYF
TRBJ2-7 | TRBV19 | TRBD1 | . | TGTGCCAGTAATAACCCGGGACAGGCCTACGAGCAGTACTTC | CASNNPGQAYEQYF
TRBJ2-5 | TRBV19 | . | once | TGTGCCAGTAGTAATGGCTGGCCCCAAGAGACCCAGTACTTC | CASSNGWPQETQYF
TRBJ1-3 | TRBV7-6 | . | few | TGTGCCAGCAGCTTAGCCTCGGCAGGGCCCTCCGGAAACACCATATATTTT | CASSLASAGPSGNTIYF
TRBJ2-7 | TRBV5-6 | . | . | TGTGCCAGCAGCTTGAATAACTACGAGCAGTACTTC | CASSLNNYEQYF
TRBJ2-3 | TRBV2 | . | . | TGTGCCAGCAGTCCTCAACCGGACACCAGCACAGATACGCAGTATTTT | CASSPQPDTSTDTQYF
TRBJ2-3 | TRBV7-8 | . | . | TGTGCCAGCAGCACACCAAGGGGTACGCAGTATTTT | CASSTPRGTQYF
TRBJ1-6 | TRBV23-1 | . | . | TGCGCCAGCAGTCATGATCTCAACGGTTCACCCCTCCACTTT | CASSHDLNGSPLHF
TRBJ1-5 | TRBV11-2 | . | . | TGTGCCAGCAGCTTAGATTGGGTGGGCCAGCCCCAGCATTTT | CASSLDWVGQPQHF
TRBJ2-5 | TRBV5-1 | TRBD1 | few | TGCGCCAGCAGCTTACAGGGGGCGGGAGAGACCCAGTACTTC | CASSLQGAGETQYF
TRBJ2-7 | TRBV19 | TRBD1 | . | TGTGCCAGTAATTCGGCCGGGACAGGGGTTTACGAGCAGTACTTC | CASNSAGTGVYEQYF
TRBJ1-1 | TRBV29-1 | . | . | TGCAGCGTAACTTATTTCATGAACACTGAAGCTTTCTTT | CSVTYFMNTEAFF
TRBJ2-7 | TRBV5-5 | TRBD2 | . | TGTGCCAGAGAAGGACTAGCGATTTCCTACGAGCAGTACTTC | CAREGLAISYEQYF
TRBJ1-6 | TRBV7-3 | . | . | TGTGCCAGCAGCACCGGCCAGGGTAATTCACCCCTCCACTTT | CASSTGQGNSPLHF
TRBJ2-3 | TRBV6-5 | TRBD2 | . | TGTGCCAGCGGGTCCGGGGGGGGTCAAGATACGCAGTATTTT | CASGSGGGQDTQYF
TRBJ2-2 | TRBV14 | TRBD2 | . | TGTGCCAGCAGCCGTAGCGGGGGGAGCACCGGGGAGCTGTTTTTT | CASSRSGGSTGELFF
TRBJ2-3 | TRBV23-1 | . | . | TGCGCCAGCAGTCGGAGGGGTTCAGATACGCAGTATTTT | CASSRRGSDTQYF
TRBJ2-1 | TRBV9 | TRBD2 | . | TGTGCCAGCAGCATTAGGACTAGCGGGGACTACAATGAGCAGTTCTTC | CASSIRTSGDYNEQFF
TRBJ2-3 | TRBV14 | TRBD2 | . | TGTGCCAGCAGCCGGACGACTAGCGGGAAACGTGGTACGCAGTATTTT | CASSRTTSGKRGTQYF
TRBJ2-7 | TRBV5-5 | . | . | TGTGCCAGCAGCTTGGAAGGCGGTCTGTACGAGCAGTACTTC | CASSLEGGLYEQYF
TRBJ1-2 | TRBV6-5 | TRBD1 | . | TGTGCCAGCAGAACTCCGGGACAGGGGTCGGGAGGCTACACCTTC | CASRTPGQGSGGYTF
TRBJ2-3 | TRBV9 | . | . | TGTGCCAGCAGCCCGGAGTTGACCGGAGTTTTAGGGCAGTATTTT | CASSPELTGVLGQYF
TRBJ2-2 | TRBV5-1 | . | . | TGCGCCAGCAGCTTGGCTACCCGAGGCGGGGAGCTGTTTTTT | CASSLATRGGELFF
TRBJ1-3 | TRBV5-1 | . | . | TGCGCCAGCAGCTTGGACAGGGCTTATGGAAACACCATATATTTT | CASSLDRAYGNTIYF
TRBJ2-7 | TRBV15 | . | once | TGTGCCACCAGCACTGCGGGGGCGGCCTACGAGCAGTACTTC | CATSTAGAAYEQYF
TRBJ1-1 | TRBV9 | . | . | TGTGCCAGCAGCGTAGGTGAATGGGAGGGTCACACTGAAGCTTTCTTT | CASSVGEWEGHTEAFF
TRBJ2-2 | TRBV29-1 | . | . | TGCAGCGTTAGTTTAGTAGAGGCGTTGAACACCGGGGAGCTGTTTTTT | CSVSLVEALNTGELFF